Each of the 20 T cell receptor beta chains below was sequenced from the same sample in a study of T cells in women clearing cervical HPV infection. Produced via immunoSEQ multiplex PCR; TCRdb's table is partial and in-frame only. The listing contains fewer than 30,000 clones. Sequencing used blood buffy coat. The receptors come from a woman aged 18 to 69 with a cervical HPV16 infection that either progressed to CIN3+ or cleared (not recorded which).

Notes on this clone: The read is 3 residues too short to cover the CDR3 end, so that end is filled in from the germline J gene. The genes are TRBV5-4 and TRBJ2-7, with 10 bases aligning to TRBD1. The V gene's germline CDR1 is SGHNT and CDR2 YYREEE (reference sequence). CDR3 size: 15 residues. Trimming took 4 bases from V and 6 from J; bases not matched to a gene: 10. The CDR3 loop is CASSAPGQGLGEQYF. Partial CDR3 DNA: TGTGCCAGCAGCGCTCCGGGACAGGGGTTGGGCGAG.

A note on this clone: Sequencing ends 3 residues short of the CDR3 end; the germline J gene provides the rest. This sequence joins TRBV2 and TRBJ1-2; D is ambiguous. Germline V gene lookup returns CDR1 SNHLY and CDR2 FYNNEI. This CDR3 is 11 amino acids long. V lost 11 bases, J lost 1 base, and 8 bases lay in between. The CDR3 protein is CAFSGNYGYTF. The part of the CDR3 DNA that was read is TGTGCCTTTTCAGGTAACTATGGC.

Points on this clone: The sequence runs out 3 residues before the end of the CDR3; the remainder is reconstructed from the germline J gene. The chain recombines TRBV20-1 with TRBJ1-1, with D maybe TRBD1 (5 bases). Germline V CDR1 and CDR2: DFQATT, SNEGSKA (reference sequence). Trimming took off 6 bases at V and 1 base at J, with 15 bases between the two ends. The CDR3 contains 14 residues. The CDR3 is CSAASGQGNTEAFF. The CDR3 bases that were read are TGCAGTGCAGCGTCAGGGCAGGGGAACACTGAA.

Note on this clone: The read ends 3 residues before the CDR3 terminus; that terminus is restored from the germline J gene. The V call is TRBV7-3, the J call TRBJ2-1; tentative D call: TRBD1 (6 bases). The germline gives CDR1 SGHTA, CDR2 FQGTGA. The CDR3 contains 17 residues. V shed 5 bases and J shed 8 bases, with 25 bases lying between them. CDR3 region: CASSPMDSEGLGDEQFF. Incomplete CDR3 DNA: TGTGCCAGCAGCCCAATGGACAGTGAGGGGCTGGGCGATGAG.

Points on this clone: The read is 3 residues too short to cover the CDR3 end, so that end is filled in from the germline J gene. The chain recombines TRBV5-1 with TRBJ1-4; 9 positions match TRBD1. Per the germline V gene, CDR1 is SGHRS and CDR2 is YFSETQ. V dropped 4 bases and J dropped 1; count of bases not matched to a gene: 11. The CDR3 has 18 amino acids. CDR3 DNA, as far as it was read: TGCGCCAGCAGCCTATCCCGGGACAGGGTGGGAACTAATGAAAAA. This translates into CASSLSRDRVGTNEK. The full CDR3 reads CASSLSRDRVGTNEKLFF.

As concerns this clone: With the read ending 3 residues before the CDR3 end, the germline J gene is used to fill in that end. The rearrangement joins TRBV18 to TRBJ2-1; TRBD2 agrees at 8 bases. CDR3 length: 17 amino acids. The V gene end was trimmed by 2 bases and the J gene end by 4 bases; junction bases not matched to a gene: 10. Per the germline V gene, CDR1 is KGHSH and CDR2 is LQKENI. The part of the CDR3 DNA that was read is TGTGCCAGCTCACCAAGTGAAGCGGGAGAAAGATACAATGAG. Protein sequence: CASSPSEAGERYNE. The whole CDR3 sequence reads CASSPSEAGERYNEQFF.

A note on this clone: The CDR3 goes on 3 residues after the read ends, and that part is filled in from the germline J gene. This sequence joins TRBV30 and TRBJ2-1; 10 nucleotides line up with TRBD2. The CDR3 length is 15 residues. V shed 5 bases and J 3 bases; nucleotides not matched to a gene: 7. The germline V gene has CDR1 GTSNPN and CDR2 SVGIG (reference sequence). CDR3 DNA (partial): TGTGCCTGGGTAGCGGGGGGAAATTGCTACAATGAG. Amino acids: CAWVAGGNCYNE. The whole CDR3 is CAWVAGGNCYNEQFF.

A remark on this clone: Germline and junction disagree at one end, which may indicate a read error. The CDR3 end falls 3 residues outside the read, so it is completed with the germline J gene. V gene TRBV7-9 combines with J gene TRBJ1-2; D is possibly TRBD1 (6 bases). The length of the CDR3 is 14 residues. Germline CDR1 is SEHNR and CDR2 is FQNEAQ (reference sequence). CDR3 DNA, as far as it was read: TGTGCCAGCAGCTTGACAGGAAAAGGATATGAC. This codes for CASSLTGKGYD. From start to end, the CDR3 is CASSLTGKGYDYTF.

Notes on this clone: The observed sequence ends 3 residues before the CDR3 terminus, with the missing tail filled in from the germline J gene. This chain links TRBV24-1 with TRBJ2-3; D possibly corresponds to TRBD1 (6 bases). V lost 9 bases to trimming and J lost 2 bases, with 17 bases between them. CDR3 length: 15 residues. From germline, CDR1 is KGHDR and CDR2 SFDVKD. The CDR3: CATAPTGKNTDTQYF. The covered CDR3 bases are TGTGCCACCGCCCCAACAGGGAAAAACACAGATACG.

This CDR3 reads CASSTIRGSSYNEQFF. CDR3 DNA, as far as it was read: TGTGCCAGCAGCACGATCAGGGGGAGTTCCTACAATGAG. The rearrangement joins TRBV7-6 to TRBJ2-1, with 7 bases that match TRBD1. The read stops 3 residues short of the end of the CDR3; the missing end is completed from the germline J gene. The V gene end was trimmed by 5 bases and the J gene end by 1 base; junction bases not matched to a gene: 8. This CDR3 contains 16 residues. Germline CDR1 SGHVS, CDR2 FNYEAQ.

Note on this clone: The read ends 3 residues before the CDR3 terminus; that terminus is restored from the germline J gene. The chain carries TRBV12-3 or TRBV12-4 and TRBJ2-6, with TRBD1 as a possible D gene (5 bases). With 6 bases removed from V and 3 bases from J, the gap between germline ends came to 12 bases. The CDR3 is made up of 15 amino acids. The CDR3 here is CASSRTNGGANVLTF. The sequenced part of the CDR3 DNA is TGTGCCAGCAGCCGGACAAACGGTGGGGCCAACGTC.

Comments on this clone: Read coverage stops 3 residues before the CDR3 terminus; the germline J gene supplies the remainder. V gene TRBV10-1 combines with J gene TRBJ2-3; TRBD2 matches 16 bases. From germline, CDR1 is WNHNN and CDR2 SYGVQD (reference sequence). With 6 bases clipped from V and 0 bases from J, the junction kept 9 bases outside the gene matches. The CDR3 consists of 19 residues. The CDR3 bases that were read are TGCGCCAGCAGATTTCCGGGACTAGCGGGGGGGCGGAGCACAGATACG. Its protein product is CASRFPGLAGGRSTDT. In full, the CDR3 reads CASRFPGLAGGRSTDTQYF.

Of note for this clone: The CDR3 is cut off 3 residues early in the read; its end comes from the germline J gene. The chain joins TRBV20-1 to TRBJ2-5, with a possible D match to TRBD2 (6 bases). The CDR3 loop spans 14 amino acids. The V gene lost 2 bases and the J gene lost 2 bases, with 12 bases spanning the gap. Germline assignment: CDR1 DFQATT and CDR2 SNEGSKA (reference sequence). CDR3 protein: CSARSGLVQETQYF. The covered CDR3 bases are TGCAGTGCTAGATCGGGACTGGTACAAGAGACC.

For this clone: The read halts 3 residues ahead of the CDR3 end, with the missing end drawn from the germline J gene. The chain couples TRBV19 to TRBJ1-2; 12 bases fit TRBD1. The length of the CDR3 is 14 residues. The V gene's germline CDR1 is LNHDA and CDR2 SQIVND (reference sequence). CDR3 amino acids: CASRDRGLPYDYTF. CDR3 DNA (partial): TGTGCCAGCAGGGACAGGGGGCTACCCTACGAC.

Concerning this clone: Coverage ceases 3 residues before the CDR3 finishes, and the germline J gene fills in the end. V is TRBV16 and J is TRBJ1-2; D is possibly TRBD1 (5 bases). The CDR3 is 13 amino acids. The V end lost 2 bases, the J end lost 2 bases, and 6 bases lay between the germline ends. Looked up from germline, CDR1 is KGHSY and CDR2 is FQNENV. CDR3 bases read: TGTGCCAGCAGCCAAGCAGGGAACTATGGC. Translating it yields CASSQAGNYG. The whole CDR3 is CASSQAGNYGYTF.

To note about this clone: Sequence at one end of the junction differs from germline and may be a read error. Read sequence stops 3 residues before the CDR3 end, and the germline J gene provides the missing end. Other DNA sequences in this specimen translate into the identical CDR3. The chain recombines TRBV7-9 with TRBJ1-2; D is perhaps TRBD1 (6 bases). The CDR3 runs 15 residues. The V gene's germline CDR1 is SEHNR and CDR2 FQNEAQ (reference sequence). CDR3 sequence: CASSLVQGHWNDYTF. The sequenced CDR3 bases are TGTGCGAGCAGCTTAGTCCAGGGGCACTGGAATGAC. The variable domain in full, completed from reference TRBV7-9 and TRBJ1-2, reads DTGVSQNPRHKITKRGQNVTFRCDPISEHNRLYWYRQTLGQGPEFLTYFQNEAQLEKSRLLSDRFSAERPKGSFSTLEIQRTEQGDSAMYLCASSLVQGHWNDYTFGSGTRLTVV.

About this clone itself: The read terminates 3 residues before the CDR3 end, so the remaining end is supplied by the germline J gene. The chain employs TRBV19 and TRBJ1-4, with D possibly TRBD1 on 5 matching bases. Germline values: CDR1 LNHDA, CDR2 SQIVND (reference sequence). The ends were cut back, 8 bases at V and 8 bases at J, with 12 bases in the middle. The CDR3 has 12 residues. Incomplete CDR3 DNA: TGTGCCAGTGGGCAGGGTCGAGAAAAA. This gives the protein CASGQGREK. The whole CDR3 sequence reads CASGQGREKLFF.

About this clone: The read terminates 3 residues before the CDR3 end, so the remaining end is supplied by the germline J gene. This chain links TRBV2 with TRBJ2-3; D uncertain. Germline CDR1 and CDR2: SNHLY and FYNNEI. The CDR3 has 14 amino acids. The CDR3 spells CASSEGTMVGTQYF. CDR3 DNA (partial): TGTGCCAGCAGTGAAGGCACCATGGTAGGGACG.

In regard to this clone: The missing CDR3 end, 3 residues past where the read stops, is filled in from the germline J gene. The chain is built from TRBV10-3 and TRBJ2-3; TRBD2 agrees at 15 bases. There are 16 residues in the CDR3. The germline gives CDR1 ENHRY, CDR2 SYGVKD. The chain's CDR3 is CAISEPGLAGGETQYF. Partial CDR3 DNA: TGTGCCATCAGTGAGCCGGGACTAGCGGGAGGTGAGACG.

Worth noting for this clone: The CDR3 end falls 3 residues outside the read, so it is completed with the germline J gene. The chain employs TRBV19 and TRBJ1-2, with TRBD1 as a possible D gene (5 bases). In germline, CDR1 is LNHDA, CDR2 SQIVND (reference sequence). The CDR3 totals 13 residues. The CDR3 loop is CASSLTGRDTYTF. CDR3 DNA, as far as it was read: TGTGCCAGTAGTTTAACAGGTCGGGATACC.